Following are 26 T cell receptor beta chains from one sample sequenced in a study of neoadjuvant nivolumab and ipilimumab in lung cancer. Assay: immunoSEQ multiplex PCR; the TCRdb copy retains only in-frame clones and omits some. The table has 30,000 or so clones, approximately 86% seen once; the top ten hold 5.1%. The sequenced sample was tumor tissue, obtained after neoadjuvant nivolumab, alone or with ipilimumab, at or shortly before surgery. All receptors derive from an adult with non-small cell lung cancer.

V and J are TRBV11-2 and TRBJ1-1, with D uncertain. V shed 3 bases and J shed 1 base, with 6 bases lying between them. This CDR3 is built from 13 residues. Germline V gene lookup returns CDR1 SGHAT and CDR2 FQNNGV. CDR3 coding DNA: TGTGCCAGCAGCTTTTGGGCGAACACTGAAGCTTTCTTT. Translated, it gives CASSFWANTEAFF.

The chain couples TRBV5-6 to TRBJ1-2; TRBD1 matches 8 bases. The CDR3 runs to 13 residues. Trimming took 3 bases from V and 4 from J; bases not matched to a gene: 2. Germline V gene sequence: CDR1 SGHDT, CDR2 YYEEEE. CDR3 loop: CASSWDRIYGYTF. The CDR3 DNA reads TGTGCCAGCAGCTGGGACAGGATCTATGGCTACACCTTC.

V usage is TRBV7-8 and J usage is TRBJ2-3; D unclear. Germline V gene lookup returns CDR1 SGHVS and CDR2 FQNEAQ. This CDR3 is built from 13 residues. The ends were cut back, 5 bases at V and 6 bases at J, with 12 bases in the middle. The CDR3, as DNA: TGTGCCAGCAGCGACGGAAAATGGGATACGCAGTATTTT. It specifies CASSDGKWDTQYF.

This clone was counted only a few times. This chain connects TRBV6-1 to TRBJ1-6; TRBD1 aligns across 8 bases. CDR3 size: 19 residues. CDR1 is MNHNS, CDR2 SASEGT, per germline. The J segment lost 0 bases and the V segment lost 4 bases, leaving 11 bases of the junction unmatched. The CDR3 region is CASSGGGQASSSYNSPLHF. In DNA, the CDR3 is TGTGCCAGCAGTGGGGGGGGACAGGCCTCAAGCTCCTATAATTCACCCCTCCACTTT.

The rearrangement joins TRBV5-6 to TRBJ1-1; tentatively, D is TRBD1 (5 bases). V was trimmed by 1 base and J by 7 bases, leaving 14 bases between them. The CDR3 is made up of 14 amino acids. Germline CDR1 is SGHDT and CDR2 is YYEEEE. CDR3 nucleotide sequence: TGTGCCAGCAGCTTGATGGGACGGCTCAGTGAAGCTTTCTTT. Protein sequence: CASSLMGRLSEAFF. The entire variable domain, with the rest obtained from reference TRBV5-6 and TRBJ1-1, is as follows: DAGVTQSPTHLIKTRGQQVTLRCSPKSGHDTVSWYQQALGQGPQFIFQYYEEEERQRGNFPDRFSGHQFPNYSSELNVNALLLGDSALYLCASSLMGRLSEAFFGQGTRLTVV.

The chain combines TRBV5-1 with TRBJ2-2, with D possibly being TRBD1 (6 bases). V dropped 4 bases and J dropped 4 bases, with 11 bases sitting between them. The germline V gene encodes CDR1 SGHRS and CDR2 YFSETQ. The CDR3 is made up of 14 amino acids. CDR3 sequence (DNA): TGCGCCAGCAGCGGAGCAGGGGCCACCGGGGAGCTGTTTTTT. It is translated as CASSGAGATGELFF.

This sequence joins TRBV19 and TRBJ2-1; TRBD1 matches 9 bases. CDR3 length: 19 amino acids. Germline V gives CDR1 LNHDA, CDR2 SQIVND (reference sequence). The trim removed 6 bases at V and 4 bases at J, leaving 19 bases unmatched. The CDR3 DNA sequence: TGTGCCAGTAGCATGGCGGGGACAGGGACGTCTGGGAGGTACAATGAGCAGTTCTTC. Translating it yields CASSMAGTGTSGRYNEQFF.

V gene TRBV5-4 combines with J gene TRBJ2-2, with 8 bases fitting TRBD2. V shed 4 bases and J 5 bases; nucleotides not matched to a gene: 7. Per germline, CDR1 SGHNT and CDR2 YYREEE (reference sequence). The length of the CDR3 is 15 residues. The CDR3 here is CASSRAGDYTGELFF. The CDR3 nucleotides are TGTGCCAGCAGCAGAGCGGGAGACTATACCGGGGAGCTGTTTTTT.

The chain combines TRBV6-5 with TRBJ2-7; the D is unclear. In germline, CDR1 is MNHEY, CDR2 SVGAGI. Trimming took off 0 bases at V and 4 bases at J, with 10 bases between the two ends. The CDR3 extends over 14 amino acids. The CDR3 sequence: CASSYSNIDYEQYF. In DNA, the CDR3 is TGTGCCAGCAGTTACTCGAATATAGATTACGAGCAGTACTTC.

The chain uses TRBV7-9 and TRBJ1-2; 8 nucleotides agree with TRBD1. The V gene end was trimmed by 5 bases and the J gene end by 5 bases; junction bases not matched to a gene: 10. Germline V gene data show CDR1 as SEHNR and CDR2 as FQNEAQ (reference sequence). The CDR3 consists of 15 residues. The CDR3 DNA is TGTGCCAGCAGCAAACAGGGGGTGACCTCGTATGGCTACACCTTC. It translates to CASSKQGVTSYGYTF.

The rearrangement links TRBV10-3 to TRBJ2-3; 9 bases align to TRBD2. Per the germline V gene, CDR1 is ENHRY and CDR2 is SYGVKD. CDR3 size: 15 residues. Trimming took 2 bases from V and 4 from J; bases not matched to a gene: 4. The CDR3 region has the DNA TGTGCCATCAGTGAGGCGCGGGGGGGCCCAGATACGCAGTATTTT. Protein product: CAISEARGGPDTQYF.

The chain recombines TRBV5-4 with TRBJ2-1, with D perhaps matching TRBD2 (6 bases). The V gene lost 5 bases and the J gene lost 3 bases, with 15 bases spanning the gap. This CDR3 is 15 amino acids long. Looked up from germline, CDR1 is SGHNT and CDR2 is YYREEE (reference sequence). The CDR3 spells CASSSGLRVYNEQFF. In nucleotides, the CDR3 is TGTGCCAGCAGTTCGGGACTGAGGGTCTACAATGAGCAGTTCTTC. The variable domain in full, with the rest retrieved from reference TRBV5-4 and TRBJ2-1, is ETGVTQSPTHLIKTRGQQVTLRCSSQSGHNTVSWYQQALGQGPQFIFQYYREEENGRGNFPPRFSGLQFPNYSSELNVNALELDDSALYLCASSSGLRVYNEQFFGPGTRLTVL.

This sequence joins TRBV7-9 and TRBJ1-2; 7 nucleotides match TRBD1. The CDR3 consists of 13 residues. V shed 1 base, J shed 8 bases, and the junction held 4 bases outside the gene matches. The germline V gene has CDR1 SEHNR and CDR2 FQNEAQ (reference sequence). The chain's CDR3 is CASSLEGGRGYTF. CDR3 DNA sequence: TGTGCCAGCAGCTTAGAAGGGGGCCGGGGCTACACCTTC.

The rearrangement uses TRBV10-3 and TRBJ2-6, with 11 nucleotides matching TRBD1. The CDR3 contains 17 residues. Germline V lookup: CDR1 ENHRY, CDR2 SYGVKD. The trim removed 6 bases at V and 1 base at J, leaving 5 bases unmatched. The CDR3 DNA follows: TGTGCCATCAGCGTGGGACAGGGGGGATCTGGGGCCAACGTCCTGACTTTC. Translated, it gives CAISVGQGGSGANVLTF.

This chain links TRBV30 with TRBJ2-5; D not resolved. This CDR3 contains 14 residues. Germline CDR1 is GTSNPN and CDR2 is SVGIG (reference sequence). Trimming took off 0 bases at V and 1 base at J, with 9 bases between the two ends. CDR3 protein: CAWSVGQFQETQYF. DNA of the CDR3: TGTGCCTGGAGTGTAGGGCAGTTCCAAGAGACCCAGTACTTC.

The J gene is TRBJ1-3, the V gene TRBV5-1; a possible D gene is TRBD1 (6 bases). Germline V gives CDR1 SGHRS, CDR2 YFSETQ. CDR3 length: 15 amino acids. The V end lost 0 bases, the J end lost 1 base, and 8 bases lay between the germline ends. DNA for the CDR3: TGCGCCAGCAGCTTGGATACAGGGTCTGGAAACACCATATATTTT. As protein: CASSLDTGSGNTIYF.

The J gene is TRBJ1-4, the V gene TRBV5-4, with 9 bases fitting TRBD1. The CDR3 covers 14 residues. The V segment lost 4 bases and the J segment 8 bases; nucleotides outside the gene matches: 6. The germline gives CDR1 SGHNT, CDR2 YYREEE (reference sequence). CDR3 sequence (DNA): TGTGCCAGCAGCAAGGGACAGGGCGGGGAAAAACTGTTTTTT. Its protein is CASSKGQGGEKLFF.

The gene calls are TRBV6-5 and TRBJ1-2; possible D gene TRBD1, 5 bases. Germline V lookup: CDR1 MNHEY, CDR2 SVGAGI. The CDR3 consists of 13 residues. V lost 4 bases, J lost 8 bases, and 14 bases lay in between. The CDR3 DNA follows: TGTGCCAGCAGTTCCTCGTTTGGGGGAGGCTACACCTTC. Translation: CASSSSFGGGYTF.

The CDR3, as DNA: TGTGCCAGCAGCCAAGAGGGCCCCTCTCGGAGGTCGGCGAGACGCGAGCAGTACTTC. Its protein product is CASSQEGPSRRSARREQYF. The chain couples TRBV4-2 to TRBJ2-7; maybe TRBD2 (5 bases). V lost 0 bases and J lost 6, with 27 bases in between. Germline CDR1 LGHNA, CDR2 YNFKEQ. The CDR3 sequence is 19 residues long.

V is TRBV11-2 and J is TRBJ2-6, with unresolved D. Trimming removed 4 bases at V and 2 bases at J, with 6 bases between. CDR1 and CDR2 from the germline V gene are SGHAT and FQNNGV. The CDR3 sequence is 14 residues long. CDR3 bases: TGTGCCAGCAGCTCAACCACTGGGGCCAACGTCCTGACTTTC. Its translation: CASSSTTGANVLTF.

The chain carries TRBV7-9 and TRBJ1-1, with D hard to call. Trimming took 2 bases from V and 0 from J, leaving 10 bases between them. This CDR3 region has 15 residues. Germline CDR1 reads SEHNR; CDR2 reads FQNEAQ (reference sequence). CDR3 coding DNA: TGTGCCAGCAGCTTAACGGGAGTAATGAACACTGAAGCTTTCTTT. It codes for CASSLTGVMNTEAFF.

The chain joins TRBV5-4 to TRBJ2-1; D unclear. Trimming took 3 bases from V and 7 from J, leaving 8 bases between them. The CDR3 has 12 residues. CDR1 is SGHNT, CDR2 YYREEE, per germline (reference sequence). This CDR3 is CASSWSGNEQFF. CDR3 sequence (DNA): TGTGCCAGCAGCTGGTCGGGTAATGAGCAGTTCTTC. The whole variable domain, filled in from reference TRBV5-4 and TRBJ2-1, reads ETGVTQSPTHLIKTRGQQVTLRCSSQSGHNTVSWYQQALGQGPQFIFQYYREEENGRGNFPPRFSGLQFPNYSSELNVNALELDDSALYLCASSWSGNEQFFGPGTRLTVL.

The chain links TRBV2 to TRBJ1-3; D is ambiguous. V lost 4 bases to trimming and J lost 1 base, with 11 bases between them. From germline, CDR1 is SNHLY and CDR2 FYNNEI. The CDR3 is 15 residues long. The CDR3 region is CASSGSPGSGNTIYF. The DNA for the CDR3 is TGTGCCAGCAGTGGCTCTCCGGGATCTGGAAACACCATATATTTT.

This clone came up a few times. This sequence joins TRBV7-9 and TRBJ2-1; D gene ambiguous. With 2 bases removed from V and 9 bases from J, the gap between germline ends came to 11 bases. Germline CDR1 reads SEHNR; CDR2 reads FQNEAQ (reference sequence). The CDR3 extends over 13 amino acids. The CDR3 reads CASSLQENGEQFF. The CDR3 DNA reads as TGTGCCAGCAGCTTACAGGAAAACGGTGAGCAGTTCTTC.

This chain joins TRBV7-2 and TRBJ1-6; D unclear. Germline V gene lookup returns CDR1 SGHTA and CDR2 FQGNSA. V was pared by 3 bases and J by 5 bases, with 5 bases between. The CDR3 totals 13 residues. The CDR3 is CASSFHNNSPLHF. The CDR3 DNA reads TGTGCCAGCAGCTTTCATAATAATTCACCCCTCCACTTT.

The rearrangement links TRBV30 to TRBJ1-3, with D possibly matching TRBD1 (5 bases). Germline V gene lookup returns CDR1 GTSNPN and CDR2 SVGIG (reference sequence). CDR3 length equals 15 residues. The ends were cut back, 4 bases at V and 0 bases at J, with 13 bases in the middle. For the CDR3, the DNA is TGTGCCTGGACACGGGACCCATTCTCTGGAAACACCATATATTTT. Translation: CAWTRDPFSGNTIYF.